Sequencing of this TCR beta chain was carried out in a study of T cell repertoires in cytomegalovirus infection. The wider study: The study used recently identified HLA-C-restricted and well-studied HLA-B-restricted CMV epitopes. Points from the study as a whole: HLA-C-restricted CMV-specific TCR beta clonotypes were dominant in the ex vivo response. Identification of carriers of CMV plus the relevant HLA was performed using cumulative public TCR beta family frequency.

Note on this clonotype: Its target is not known.

Each CDR3 protein is one row after TCRdb ran MiXCR on the reads. The sample has about 920,000 distinct CDR3 sequences, roughly 30% seen once. Germline CDR1 is ENHRY and CDR2 is SYGVKD. V was shortened by 7 bases and J by 5 bases, with 24 bases between the two germline ends. This CDR3 has 17 amino acids. The material was cultured CD8+ T cells from PBMCs, obtained from culture after CMV antigen stimulation. V gene TRBV10-3 combines with J gene TRBJ2-1; the D gene is possibly TRBD2 (5 bases). This clonotype was obtained from a human donor in good health (CMV status not recorded). Some clones in this sample may be carry-over from other donors' samples. The CDR3, as DNA: TGTGCCATCACAGAGCGGAGCGAACCCTATGAAGACAATGAGCAGTTCTTC. It translates to CAITERSEPYEDNEQFF.